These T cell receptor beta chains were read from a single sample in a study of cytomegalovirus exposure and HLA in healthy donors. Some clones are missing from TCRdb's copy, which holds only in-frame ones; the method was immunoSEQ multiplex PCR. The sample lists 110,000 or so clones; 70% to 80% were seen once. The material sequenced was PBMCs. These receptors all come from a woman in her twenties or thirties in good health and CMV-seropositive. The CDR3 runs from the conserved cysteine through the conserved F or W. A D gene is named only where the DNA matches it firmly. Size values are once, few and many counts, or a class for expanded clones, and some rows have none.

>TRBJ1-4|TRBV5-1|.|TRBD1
CASRPDRGSEKLFF
TGCGCCAGCAGACCGGACAGGGGAAGCGAAAAACTGTTTTTT
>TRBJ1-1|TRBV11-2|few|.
CASSLEVNTEAFF
TGTGCCAGCAGTTTGGAGGTTAACACTGAAGCTTTCTTT
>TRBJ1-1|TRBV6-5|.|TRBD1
CASSYEQGSGTEAFF
TGTGCCAGCAGTTACGAACAGGGGTCGGGTACTGAAGCTTTCTTT
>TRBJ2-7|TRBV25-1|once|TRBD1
CASGQDSSYEQYF
TGTGCCAGCGGACAGGATAGCTCCTACGAGCAGTACTTC
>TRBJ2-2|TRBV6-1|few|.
CASSSFSGTGELFF
TGTGCCAGCAGTAGCTTTTCGGGCACCGGGGAGCTGTTTTTT
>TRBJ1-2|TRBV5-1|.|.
CASSLFGKQGGDGYTF
TGCGCCAGCAGCTTGTTTGGGAAACAGGGAGGGGATGGCTACACCTTC
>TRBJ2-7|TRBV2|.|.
CFSKEEAAYEQYF
TGTTTTAGCAAGGAGGAGGCGGCCTACGAGCAGTACTTC
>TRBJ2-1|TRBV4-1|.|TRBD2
CASSQPASGGTSFHNEQFF
TGCGCCAGCAGCCAACCTGCTAGCGGGGGAACTAGTTTCCACAATGAGCAGTTCTTC
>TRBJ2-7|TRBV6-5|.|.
CASTPGGAVDYEQYF
TGTGCCAGCACCCCTGGCGGGGCAGTAGACTACGAGCAGTACTTC
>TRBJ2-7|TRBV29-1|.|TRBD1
CSVGQGDEQYF
TGCAGCGTTGGACAGGGGGACGAGCAGTACTTC
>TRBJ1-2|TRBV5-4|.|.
CASSSSVSFSPPRNGYTF
TGTGCCAGCAGCTCCTCAGTGTCGTTCTCCCCCCCCCGTAATGGCTACACCTTC
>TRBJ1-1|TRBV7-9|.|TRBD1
CASSWDSARTEAFF
TGTGCCAGCAGCTGGGACAGTGCGAGGACTGAAGCTTTCTTT
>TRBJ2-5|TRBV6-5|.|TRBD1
CATLWTGRMETQYF
TGTGCCACCCTTTGGACAGGCAGGATGGAGACCCAGTACTTC
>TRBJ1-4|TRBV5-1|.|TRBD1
CASSLGQGVTNEKLFF
TGCGCCAGCAGCTTGGGACAGGGGGTCACTAATGAAAAACTGTTTTTT
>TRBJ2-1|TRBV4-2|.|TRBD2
CASSQEGTTYNEQFF
TGTGCCAGCAGCCAAGAGGGGACTACATACAATGAGCAGTTCTTC
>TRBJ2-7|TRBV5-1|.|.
CASSLGAAPYEQYF
TGCGCCAGCAGCTTGGGGGCCGCCCCCTACGAGCAGTACTTC
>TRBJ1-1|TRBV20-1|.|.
CSATSTEAFF
TGCAGTGCCACGAGCACTGAAGCTTTCTTT
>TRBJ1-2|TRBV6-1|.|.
CASSNQRQDNYGYTF
TGTGCCAGCAGTAACCAACGACAGGACAACTATGGCTACACCTTC
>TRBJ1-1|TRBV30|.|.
CAWILTGYTEAFF
TGTGCCTGGATACTTACAGGGTACACTGAAGCTTTCTTT
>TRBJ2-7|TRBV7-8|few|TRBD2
CASSFPGTSGTYEQYF
TGTGCCAGCAGCTTTCCCGGGACTAGCGGCACCTACGAGCAGTACTTC
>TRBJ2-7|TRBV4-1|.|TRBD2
CASSQASGSPEQYF
TGCGCCAGCAGCCAAGCTAGCGGGAGTCCCGAGCAGTACTTC
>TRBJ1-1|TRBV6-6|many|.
CASSYVQGSNTEAFF
TGTGCCAGCAGTTACGTTCAGGGATCTAACACTGAAGCTTTCTTT
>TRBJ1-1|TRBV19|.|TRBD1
CASSITRTGHMNTEAFF
TGTGCCAGTAGCATCACCCGGACAGGGCACATGAACACTGAAGCTTTCTTT
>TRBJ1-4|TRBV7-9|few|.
CASSLSQLNEKLFF
TGTGCCAGCAGCTTAAGTCAGTTGAATGAAAAACTGTTTTTT
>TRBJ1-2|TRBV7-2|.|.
CASSNYNYGYTF
TGTGCCAGCAGCAACTACAACTATGGCTACACCTTC
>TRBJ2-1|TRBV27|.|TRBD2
CASTTRPAGGRHHEQFF
TGTGCCAGCACCACCCGCCCTGCGGGAGGGAGGCACCATGAGCAGTTCTTC
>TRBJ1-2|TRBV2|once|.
CASILDGNNYGYTF
.
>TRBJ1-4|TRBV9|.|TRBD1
CASSAGTGGDAWEKLFF
TGTGCCAGCAGCGCCGGGACAGGGGGAGACGCGTGGGAAAAACTGTTTTTT
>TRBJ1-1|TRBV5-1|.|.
CASSLIGGGGTEAFF
TGCGCCAGCAGCTTAATTGGAGGAGGAGGCACTGAAGCTTTCTTT
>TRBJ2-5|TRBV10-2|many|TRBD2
CASTLAGVETQYF
TGCGCCAGCACCTTAGCGGGAGTAGAGACCCAGTACTTC
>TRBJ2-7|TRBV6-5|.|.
CASSYRGITYEQYF
TGTGCCAGCAGTTACAGGGGAATTACCTACGAGCAGTACTTC
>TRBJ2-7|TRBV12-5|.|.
CASGLSNRAYEQYF
TGTGCTAGTGGTTTGAGTAACAGGGCCTACGAGCAGTACTTC
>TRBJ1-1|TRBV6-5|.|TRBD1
CASSQGAREAFF
TGTGCCAGCAGCCAGGGGGCGCGGGAAGCTTTCTTT
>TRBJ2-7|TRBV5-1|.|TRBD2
CASSPGGPLSYEQYF
TGCGCCAGCAGCCCGGGAGGGCCCCTCTCCTACGAGCAGTACTTC
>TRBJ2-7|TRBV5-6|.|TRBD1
CASSLASGQPYEQYF
TGTGCCAGCAGCTTGGCCTCGGGACAGCCCTACGAGCAGTACTTC
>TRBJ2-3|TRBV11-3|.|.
CASSLETTGTNTDTQYF
TGTGCCAGCAGCTTAGAAACGACAGGCACAAACACAGATACGCAGTATTTT
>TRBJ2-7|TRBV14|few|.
CASSPQGISYEQYF
TGTGCCAGCAGCCCACAGGGAATAAGCTACGAGCAGTACTTC
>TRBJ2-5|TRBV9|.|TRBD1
CASSVEWTGGETQYF
TGTGCCAGCAGCGTCGAGTGGACAGGGGGAGAGACCCAGTACTTC
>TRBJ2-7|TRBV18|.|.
CASSTESGNSYEQYF
TGTGCCAGCTCAACTGAATCAGGAAACTCCTACGAGCAGTACTTC
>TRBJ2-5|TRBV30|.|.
CAWSPPSSEPTQYF
TGTGCCTGGAGTCCACCCTCGAGTGAGCCGACCCAGTACTTC